These T cell receptor beta chains were read from a single sample in a study of blood T cell repertoires in COVID-19. The method was immunoSEQ multiplex PCR; TCRdb's version includes in-frame clones alone and lacks a portion of them. The sample includes 100,000 to 150,000 clones, over 75% of them seen just once. Sequenced sample: peripheral blood. These receptors came from an older woman with acute or convalescent COVID-19. The CDR3 runs from the conserved cysteine through the conserved F or W. D genes are given only for firm matches. Size tells how often a clone was seen (once, few, many) or the class of an expanded clone, and some rows leave it out.

size	V	J	D	CDR3	DNA
.	TRBV7-9	TRBJ2-5	.	CASRAGISETQYF	TGTGCCAGCAGAGCCGGTATCTCAGAGACCCAGTACTTC
.	TRBV27	TRBJ1-2	.	CASSSSATGRYGYTF	.
once	TRBV7-9	TRBJ2-2	TRBD2	CASSLSPGLAGTGELFF	TGTGCCAGCAGCTTGAGCCCGGGACTAGCAGGGACCGGGGAGCTGTTTTTT
.	TRBV27	TRBJ2-1	TRBD1	CASSLLGQGRAGDEQFF	TGTGCCAGCAGTTTACTCGGACAGGGGAGGGCTGGTGATGAGCAGTTCTTC
.	TRBV12-3/TRBV12-4	TRBJ2-1	.	CASSPNPGSVIF	TGTGCCAGCAGTCCCAACCCGGGGTCGGTGATCTTC
.	TRBV11-1	TRBJ1-2	.	CASRQEDGYTF	TGTGCCAGCCGACAGGAAGACGGCTACACCTTC
few	TRBV5-1	TRBJ1-2	TRBD1	CASSFGQGYGYTF	TGCGCCAGCAGCTTCGGACAGGGGTACGGCTACACCTTC
.	TRBV13	TRBJ2-5	TRBD1	CASSSPGTVGAQYF	TGTGCCAGCAGCTCGCCAGGGACAGTAGGGGCCCAGTACTTC
.	TRBV7-8	TRBJ1-4	.	CASSFRPPTTNEKLFF	TGTGCCAGCAGCTTCAGGCCACCGACAACTAATGAAAAACTGTTTTTT
.	TRBV28	TRBJ1-2	.	CASSYLRGQNGYTF	TGTGCCAGCAGTTATCTTCGAGGACAGAATGGCTACACCTTC
.	TRBV2	TRBJ2-3	.	CASSWANTQYF	TGTGCCAGCAGTTGGGCAAATACGCAGTATTTT
.	TRBV7-2	TRBJ1-2	TRBD1	CASSLGQQRDGYTF	TGTGCCAGCAGCCTGGGACAGCAACGGGATGGCTACACCTTC
.	TRBV11-3	TRBJ2-4	TRBD1	CASSLGQGSAIQYF	TGTGCCAGCAGCTTAGGACAGGGATCGGCCATTCAGTACTTC
.	TRBV12-3/TRBV12-4	TRBJ2-1	TRBD2	CASKLAGYNEQFF	TGTGCCAGCAAACTAGCGGGATACAATGAGCAGTTCTTC
.	TRBV13	TRBJ2-1	TRBD2	CASSTSGGKRSEQFF	TGTGCCAGCAGCACTAGCGGGGGGAAACGGAGTGAGCAGTTCTTC
.	TRBV5-8	TRBJ2-5	.	CASSARTGTQYF	TGTGCCAGCAGCGCCCGAACAGGGACCCAGTACTTC
.	TRBV2	TRBJ1-1	TRBD1	CASSGQGDSEAFF	TGTGCCAGCAGTGGACAGGGGGATTCTGAAGCTTTCTTT